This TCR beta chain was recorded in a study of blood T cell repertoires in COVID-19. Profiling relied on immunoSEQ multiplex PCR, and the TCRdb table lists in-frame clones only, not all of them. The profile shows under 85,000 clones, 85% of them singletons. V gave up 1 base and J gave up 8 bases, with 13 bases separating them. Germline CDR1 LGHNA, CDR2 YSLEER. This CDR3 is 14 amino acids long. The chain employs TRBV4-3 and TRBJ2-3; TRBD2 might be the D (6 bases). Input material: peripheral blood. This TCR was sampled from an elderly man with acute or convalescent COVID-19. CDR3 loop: CASSQGFGGTTQYF. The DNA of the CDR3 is TGCGCCAGCAGCCAAGGATTCGGCGGGACTACGCAGTATTTT.